A single T cell receptor beta chain is shown here with its context. The data stem from a study of cytomegalovirus exposure and HLA in healthy donors. J lost 10 bases, V lost 1 base, and 7 bases had no gene match. This CDR3 spans 15 amino acids. Germline V gene data show CDR1 as SEHNR and CDR2 as FQNEAQ (reference sequence). The primer mix had 60 Vbeta and 13 Jbeta primers. TCRdb's copy holds only in-frame clones and misses some; the assay was immunoSEQ multiplex PCR. The profile shows some 110,000 clones, roughly 68% of them singletons. V gene TRBV7-9 combines with J gene TRBJ1-6; TRBD1 agrees at 7 bases. The sequenced sample consisted of PBMCs. The TCR comes from a young man in good health and CMV-seropositive. The CDR3 DNA sequence: TGTGCCAGCAGCTTAGGGCAAGGGGGCGACTCACCCCTCCACTTT. Amino acids: CASSLGQGGDSPLHF.